This T cell receptor beta chain appears in the sequencing data of a study of patients and donors after allogeneic stem cell transplantation. The germline CDR1 and CDR2 sequences are DFQATT and SNEGSKA (reference sequence). V was shortened by 3 bases and J by 0 bases, with 14 bases between the two germline ends. CDR3 length: 15 amino acids. MiXCR was run by TCRdb on the RT-PCR reads, yielding one entry per CDR3 protein. The sample lists under 200,000 distinct CDR3 sequences, 24% occurring once. The origin of this receptor is a human donor who was either an allogeneic HSCT recipient or a stem cell or donor lymphocyte infusion donor (not recorded which). It is not recorded whose cells these are; they may come from a transplant donor. The specimen was blood, either unsorted or a sorted T cell fraction (not recorded which). This sequence joins TRBV20-1 and TRBJ1-1; perhaps TRBD1 as D (5 bases). The CDR3 DNA follows: TGCAGTGCTAGCCGGGGCGGGACGTTGAACACTGAAGCTTTCTTT. Its translation is CSASRGGTLNTEAFF.